This TCR beta chain came from a study of tumor-infiltrating lymphocytes in primary liver carcinoma. Study in general: Lesions, classed as T1-T3 N0M0, spanned about 4 to 10 cm across.

For this clonotype: Its antigen is as yet unknown. The junction and the germline gene differ at one end; a read error may be behind it.

This CDR3 is 14 amino acids long. CDR1 and CDR2 from the germline V gene are SQVTM and ANQGSEA. Findings of the study overall: Tumor-adjacent and tumor-blood pairs shared a smaller degree of overlap than tumor region pairs.

Total RNA (approximately 500 ng) served as template for TCR beta cDNA synthesis primed by a constant-region primer. Generation of the TCR beta libraries relied on three nested multiplex PCR rounds using slightly modified ARM-PCR. Investigators reported that the first two PCR rounds, at 10 cycles each, used TRBV1-TRBV30 forward primers with a C-beta reverse primer. Using its own MiXCR run on the multiplex PCR reads, TCRdb lists one record per CDR3 protein. The sample holds 300,000 to 350,000 distinct CDR3 sequences, less than 65% seen once. Germline DNA was also extracted, while the blood RNA originated from unsorted whole blood.

V and J are TRBV29-1 and TRBJ2-2; possible D gene TRBD2, 6 bases. Sequenced: peripheral blood. This TCR came from a man aged 35 to 55 with primary liver carcinoma and hepatitis B virus infection. CDR3 in DNA: TGCAGCGGTAGCGATCCGCATACAGGCGGGGAGCTGTCTTTT. Its translation: CSGSDPHTGGELSF.